What follows describes a single TCR beta chain. What it recognizes is unknown. Among the donors, all were healthy bone marrow donors. Vbeta (60) and Jbeta (13) primers were used in the PCR. Generated by immunoSEQ multiplex PCR, the TCRdb table keeps only in-frame clones and is missing some. This table holds 150,000 or so clones, over 75% found once. These data come from a study of cytomegalovirus exposure and HLA in healthy donors. Findings of the study overall: Some highly shared sequence variants likely arose as a pipeline artifact. Researchers catalogued about 150 TCR beta chains as cytomegalovirus-associated. Several of the most significant clusters appeared linked to common viral pathogens, based on a later analysis.

This clonotype was obtained from a young man in good health and CMV-seropositive. Material for sequencing was PBMCs.

In DNA, the CDR3 is TGTGCCAGCAGCGTGCAGGGGGTTCCAGATACGCAGTATTTT. Its translation: CASSVQGVPDTQYF. The rearrangement joins TRBV9 to TRBJ2-3; 7 nucleotides match TRBD1. This CDR3 region has 14 residues. J was trimmed by 4 bases and V by 2 bases; bases with no gene match: 4. The germline V gene encodes CDR1 SGDLS and CDR2 YYNGEE.